Reported below is one T cell receptor (beta chain). Its specificity is not known. Other DNA sequences in the sample encode the same CDR3. Trimming removed 5 bases from V and 8 bases from J, with 6 bases in between. Germline V gives CDR1 SEHNR, CDR2 FQNEAQ (reference sequence). The CDR3 loop spans 11 amino acids. This specimen comes from a study of shared clonotypes between healthy human individuals. Study outcomes and limitations: Non-shared clonotypes showed lower generation probabilities than clonotypes common to all four donors.

The authors loaded approximately 220 ng DNA, roughly 33,000 T cell genomes, into sorted-subset replicate PCRs. Sequencing was performed with immunoSEQ multiplex PCR; in TCRdb, only in-frame clones are kept and a portion is missing. Of about 2 million clones in the sample, less than 95% were seen once. Terminally differentiated effector memory CD45RA+ cells were excluded from the naive CD8 cells, which were CD45RO-negative and positively selected for CCR7. V is TRBV7-9 and J is TRBJ2-2; no reliable D call. Sequenced: naive CD8+ T cells sorted from blood. The clonotype comes from a man aged 18 to 29 in good health. CDR3 nucleotides: TGTGCCAGCAGCCTCAGTGGGGAGCTGTTTTTT. Translation: CASSLSGELFF.